This T cell receptor (beta chain) was retrieved from a study of T cell repertoires in cytomegalovirus infection. Background on the study: CMV epitopes used comprised recently identified HLA-C-restricted ones and well-studied HLA-B-restricted ones.

TCRdb re-analysed the reads in MiXCR, keeping a single row per CDR3 protein. The profile shows about 360,000 distinct CDR3 sequences, approximately 30% of them singletons. J lost 2 bases, V lost 5 bases, and 7 bases had no gene match. The CDR3 spans 16 residues. Per the germline V gene, CDR1 is SGHTA and CDR2 is FQGNSA. There are many counts of this clonotype. Its antigen is still unknown. V gene TRBV7-2 combines with J gene TRBJ1-3; TRBD1 agrees at 9 bases. The input for sequencing was cultured PBMCs, taken from culture after CMV antigen stimulation. The receptor was isolated from a human donor in good health (CMV status not recorded). Some clones in this sample may be carry-over from other donors' samples. CDR3 loop: CASSPRDRVTGNTIYF. The DNA of the CDR3 is TGTGCCAGCAGCCCTAGGGACAGGGTCACTGGAAACACCATATATTTT.